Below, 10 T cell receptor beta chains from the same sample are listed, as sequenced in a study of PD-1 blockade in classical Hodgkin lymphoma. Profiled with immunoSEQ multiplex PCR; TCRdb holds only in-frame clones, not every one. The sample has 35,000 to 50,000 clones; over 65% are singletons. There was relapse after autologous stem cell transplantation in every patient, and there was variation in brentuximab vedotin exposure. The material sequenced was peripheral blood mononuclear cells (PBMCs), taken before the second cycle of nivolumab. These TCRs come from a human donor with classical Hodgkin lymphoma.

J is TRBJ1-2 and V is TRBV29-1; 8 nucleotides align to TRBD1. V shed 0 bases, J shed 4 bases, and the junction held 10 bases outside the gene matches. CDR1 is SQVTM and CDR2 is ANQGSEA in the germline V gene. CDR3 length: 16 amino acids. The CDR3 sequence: CSVEDQKTGTGYGYTF. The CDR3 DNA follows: TGCAGCGTTGAAGACCAAAAAACCGGGACAGGCTATGGCTACACCTTC.

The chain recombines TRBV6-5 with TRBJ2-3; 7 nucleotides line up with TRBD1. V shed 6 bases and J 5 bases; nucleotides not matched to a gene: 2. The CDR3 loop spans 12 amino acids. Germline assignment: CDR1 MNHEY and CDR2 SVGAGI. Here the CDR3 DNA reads TGTGCCAGCAGGACAGGGAGAGATACGCAGTATTTT. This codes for CASRTGRDTQYF.

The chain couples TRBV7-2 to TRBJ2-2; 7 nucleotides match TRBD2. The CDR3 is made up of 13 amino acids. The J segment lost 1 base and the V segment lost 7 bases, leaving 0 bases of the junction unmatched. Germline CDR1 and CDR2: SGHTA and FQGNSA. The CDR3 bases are TGTGCCAGCACTAGCGGGAACACCGGGGAGCTGTTTTTT. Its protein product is CASTSGNTGELFF.

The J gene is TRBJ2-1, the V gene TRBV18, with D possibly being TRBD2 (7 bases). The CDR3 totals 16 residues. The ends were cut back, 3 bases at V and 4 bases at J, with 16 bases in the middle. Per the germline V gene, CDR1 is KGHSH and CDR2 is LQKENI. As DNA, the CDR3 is TGTGCCAGCTCACCTCGCGGGGGCATGGTTTACAATGAGCAGTTCTTC. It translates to CASSPRGGMVYNEQFF.

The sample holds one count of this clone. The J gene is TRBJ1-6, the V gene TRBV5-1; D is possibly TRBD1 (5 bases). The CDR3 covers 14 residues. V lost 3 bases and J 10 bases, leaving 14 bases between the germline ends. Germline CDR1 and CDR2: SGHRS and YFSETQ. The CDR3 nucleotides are TGCGCCAGCAGCTGGGGGGGGGTTGAGTCACCCCTCCACTTT. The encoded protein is CASSWGGVESPLHF.

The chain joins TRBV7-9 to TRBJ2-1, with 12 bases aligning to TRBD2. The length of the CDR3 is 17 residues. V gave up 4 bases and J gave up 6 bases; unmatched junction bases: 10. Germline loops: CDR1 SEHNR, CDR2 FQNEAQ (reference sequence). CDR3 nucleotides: TGTGCCAGCAGCTCCTCGGCGACTAGCGGGGGAGGCAATGAGCAGTTCTTC. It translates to CASSSSATSGGGNEQFF.

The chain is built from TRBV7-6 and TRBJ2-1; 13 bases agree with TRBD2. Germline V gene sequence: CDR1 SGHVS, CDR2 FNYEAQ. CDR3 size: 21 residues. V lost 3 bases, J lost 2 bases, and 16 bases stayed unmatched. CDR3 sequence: CASSFSSWTSGGQFAYNEQFF. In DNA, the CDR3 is TGTGCCAGCAGCTTCTCGTCTTGGACTAGCGGGGGCCAATTCGCCTACAATGAGCAGTTCTTC.

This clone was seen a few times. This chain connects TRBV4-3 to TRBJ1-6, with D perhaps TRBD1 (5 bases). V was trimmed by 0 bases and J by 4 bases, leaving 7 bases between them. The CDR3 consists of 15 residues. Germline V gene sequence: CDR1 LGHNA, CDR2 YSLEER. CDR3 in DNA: TGCGCCAGCAGCCAAGATCAGGGTTATAATTCACCCCTCCACTTT. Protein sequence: CASSQDQGYNSPLHF.

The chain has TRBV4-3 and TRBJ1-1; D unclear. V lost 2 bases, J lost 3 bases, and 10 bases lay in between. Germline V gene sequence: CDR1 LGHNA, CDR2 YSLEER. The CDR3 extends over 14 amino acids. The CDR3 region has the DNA TGCGCCAGCAGCCAAAATATGCGGGACACTGAAGCTTTCTTT. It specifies CASSQNMRDTEAFF.

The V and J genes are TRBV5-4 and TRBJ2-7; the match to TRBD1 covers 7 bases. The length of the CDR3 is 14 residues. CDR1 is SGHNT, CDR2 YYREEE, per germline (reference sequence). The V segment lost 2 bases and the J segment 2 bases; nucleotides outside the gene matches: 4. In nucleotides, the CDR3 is TGTGCCAGCAGCTTTTACAGGGGAACCTACGAGCAGTACTTC. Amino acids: CASSFYRGTYEQYF. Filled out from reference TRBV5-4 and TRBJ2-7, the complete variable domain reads ETGVTQSPTHLIKTRGQQVTLRCSSQSGHNTVSWYQQALGQGPQFIFQYYREEENGRGNFPPRFSGLQFPNYSSELNVNALELDDSALYLCASSFYRGTYEQYFGPGTRLTVT.